This T cell receptor beta chain was sequenced during a study of OX40 agonist ivuxolimab in advanced cancers. At the level of the study: Hepatocellular carcinoma, melanoma, renal cell or head and neck cancer affected the dose-escalation patients. Study-wide findings and caveats: The study observed clonal expansion of CD4+ and CD8+ blood T cells by week 6 at 0.1 to 3.0 mg/kg.

A word on this clone: Its antigen remains unidentified.

The table came from immunoSEQ multiplex PCR; TCRdb's copy has only in-frame clones and leaves some out. This sample has tens of thousands of clones, with around 80% found just once. Germline lookup yields CDR1 MNHNS and CDR2 SASEGT. The CDR3 has 15 amino acids. The sequences come from CD4+ or CD8+ T cells sorted from blood, collected in a trial of the OX40 agonist ivuxolimab. The clonotype originates from an adult with an advanced solid tumor such as melanoma, head and neck, liver or kidney cancer. This chain uses TRBV6-1 with TRBJ2-5; 7 nucleotides align to TRBD1. TRBJ2-7 matches the DNA end more closely, so the J call is doubtful. This chain's CDR3 is CASSTSGGISYEQYF. The DNA of the CDR3 is TGTGCCAGCAGTACCTCAGGGGGTATCTCCTACGAGCAGTACTTC.